This T cell receptor beta chain stems from a study of T-cell memory formation after mild COVID-19. Study summary: Most TCR clusters belonged to a single donor.

V shed 2 bases and J shed 5 bases, with 9 bases lying between them. CDR3 size: 13 residues. The germline gives CDR1 MNHEY, CDR2 SMNVEV (reference sequence). Worth noting for this clonotype: What it binds is not known.

Study-level findings and limits: There was a balanced CD4/CD8 profile in clones contracting day 15 to 85, and later expanders leaned CD4+. Specificity for SARS-CoV-2 was not confirmed among the second-wave clones peaking on day 37.

TCRdb reprocessed the 5' RACE reads with MiXCR, giving one entry per CDR3 protein. Of approximately 110,000 distinct CDR3 sequences in the sample, 22% were seen once. The sequenced material came from PBMCs or a T cell subset sorted from them (not recorded which). The chain uses TRBV27 and TRBJ2-5; D unresolved. The TCR was taken from a man younger than 35 who had mild COVID-19 (a few samples of this study predate the infection). Cell type and time point are not known. CDR3 sequence (DNA): TGTGCCAGCAGTTTAATCGTGGCGGAGACCCAGTACTTC. Translating gives CASSLIVAETQYF.